Presented here are 17 T cell receptor beta chains from one specimen sequenced in a study of blood T cells in healthy people across ages. PCR was performed a second time for roughly 6 to 12 cycles using a sample-barcoded 5' primer and a J-beta primer mix. TCRdb redid the calling of the 5' RACE reads with MiXCR, one entry per CDR3 protein. Of around 800,000 distinct CDR3 sequences in the sample, about 48% were seen once. Sequenced material: blood. All receptors derive from a man older than 75 in good health.

Only a few counts were recorded for this clonotype. The chain uses TRBV2 and TRBJ2-3; D is unresolved. Trimming shortened V by 7 bases and J by 2 bases, and 13 bases separated the two germline ends. The CDR3 has 14 amino acids. Germline values: CDR1 SNHLY, CDR2 FYNNEI. CDR3 nucleotide sequence: TGTGCCAGCACACGGGTTAGCACCACAGATACGCAGTATTTT. It yields the protein CASTRVSTTDTQYF.

This clonotype was seen only a few times. One end of the junction is discordant with germline, which a read error may explain. The chain is built from TRBV5-1 and TRBJ1-1; 7 positions agree with TRBD1. In germline, CDR1 is SGHRS, CDR2 YFSETQ. There are 15 residues in the CDR3. The CDR3 DNA is TGCGCCAGCAGGCCGTTGGGACAGCCGAACACTGAGGCTTTCTTT. Translating gives CASRPLGQPNTEAFF.

The rearrangement joins TRBV10-3 to TRBJ2-7; D ambiguous. The CDR3 is 16 amino acids. The germline V gene has CDR1 ENHRY and CDR2 SYGVKD. Trimming stripped 0 bases from V and 2 bases from J, with 14 bases between. As DNA, the CDR3 is TGTGCCATCAGTGAGTCGACGAACCGACCCGCCTACGAGCAGTACTTC. Translating it yields CAISESTNRPAYEQYF.

The rearrangement uses TRBV5-5 and TRBJ1-4; 7 bases agree with TRBD1. The CDR3 has 15 residues. Looked up from germline, CDR1 is SGHKS and CDR2 is YYEKEE (reference sequence). Trimming at V came to 0 bases and at J to 3 bases, leaving 2 bases not matched to a gene. This chain's CDR3 is CASSLVGTANEKLFF. Written as DNA, the CDR3 is TGTGCCAGCAGCTTGGTTGGGACAGCTAATGAAAAACTGTTTTTT.

This clonotype was recorded once. The chain employs TRBV7-2 and TRBJ1-2, with a tentative D call TRBD1 (5 bases). Germline CDR1 and CDR2: SGHTA and FQGNSA. This CDR3 is built from 16 residues. V was shortened by 1 base and J by 4 bases, with 16 bases between the two germline ends. CDR3 in amino acids: CASSLEAGREGYGYTF. CDR3 sequence (DNA): TGTGCCAGCAGCTTAGAGGCGGGCAGGGAGGGCTATGGCTACACCTTC.

The V and J genes are TRBV5-1 and TRBJ2-5; D perhaps matches TRBD1 (6 bases). The CDR3 consists of 14 residues. V lost 5 bases to trimming and J lost 2 bases, with 13 bases between them. CDR1 SGHRS and CDR2 YFSETQ come from the germline V gene. The CDR3 protein is CASRPTGPQETQYF. CDR3 bases: TGCGCCAGCAGGCCGACAGGCCCACAAGAGACCCAGTACTTC. The complete variable domain, with remaining parts taken from reference TRBV5-1 and TRBJ2-5, reads KAGVTQTPRYLIKTRGQQVTLSCSPISGHRSVSWYQQTPGQGLQFLFEYFSETQRNKGNFPGRFSGRQFSNSRSEMNVSTLELGDSALYLCASRPTGPQETQYFGPGTRLLVL.

This clonotype has a handful of counts. V usage is TRBV6-5 and J usage is TRBJ2-7; D perhaps matches TRBD2 (5 bases). Looked up from germline, CDR1 is MNHEY and CDR2 is SVGAGI. The CDR3 covers 15 residues. V dropped 2 bases and J dropped 3 bases, with 14 bases sitting between them. CDR3 protein: CASSYISRDHYEQYF. The CDR3 bases are TGTGCCAGCAGTTACATTAGCCGGGATCACTACGAGCAGTACTTC.

The chain is built from TRBV5-1 and TRBJ2-7; unclear D gene. Trimming cost V 1 base and J 0 bases, with 11 bases left between them. CDR3 size: 15 residues. CDR1 and CDR2 (germline): SGHRS, YFSETQ. CDR3 sequence reads: CASSLSPGHSYEQYF. CDR3 bases: TGCGCCAGCAGCTTGTCTCCAGGTCACTCCTACGAGCAGTACTTC.

The gene calls are TRBV4-2 and TRBJ1-6, with D uncertain. The germline V and J ends were trimmed by 4 bases and 5 bases, with 9 bases remaining between them. Germline loops: CDR1 LGHNA, CDR2 YNFKEQ. This CDR3 spans 14 amino acids. The CDR3 DNA reads TGTGCCAGCAGCCCCAGGACGGATAATTCACCCCTCCACTTT. Protein: CASSPRTDNSPLHF.

The CDR3 is CASTQTPSYNEQFF. CDR3 nucleotide sequence: TGCGCCAGCACCCAGACGCCCTCCTACAATGAGCAGTTCTTC. This chain uses TRBV5-1 with TRBJ2-1; D ambiguous. The CDR3 is 14 residues long. V was trimmed by 6 bases and J by 0 bases, leaving 10 bases between them. CDR1 and CDR2 from the germline V gene are SGHRS and YFSETQ.

The DNA of the CDR3 is TGTGCCAGCAGTTACCCCCCAAACCAGATGAACACTGAAGCTTTCTTT. It specifies CASSYPPNQMNTEAFF. The chain is built from TRBV6-6 and TRBJ1-1; no clear D gene. Germline-derived CDR1 and CDR2 are MNHNY and SVGAGI (reference sequence). Trimming removed 2 bases at V and 0 bases at J, with 13 bases between. The CDR3 extends over 16 amino acids.

The J gene is TRBJ1-6, the V gene TRBV12-3 or TRBV12-4; 7 nucleotides agree with TRBD1. The CDR3 is 15 amino acids. The ends lost 2 bases at V and 2 bases at J; junction bases unmatched: 0. The CDR3 sequence: CASSLTGAYNSPLHF. The CDR3 DNA reads as TGTGCCAGCAGTTTAACAGGGGCCTATAATTCACCCCTCCACTTT.

The V and J genes are TRBV20-1 and TRBJ2-4; 13 positions match TRBD2. Gene TRBJ2-7 matches the end of the DNA better, so the J call may be wrong. CDR1 DFQATT and CDR2 SNEGSKA come from the germline V gene (reference sequence). The CDR3 has 16 residues. The CDR3 spells CSAGLAGVLSGGEQYF. CDR3 sequence (DNA): TGCAGTGCTGGACTAGCGGGAGTTTTATCAGGCGGCGAGCAGTACTTC.

This chain connects TRBV20-1 to TRBJ2-3; D is undetermined. V was trimmed by 5 bases and J by 1 base, leaving 10 bases between them. The V gene's germline CDR1 is DFQATT and CDR2 SNEGSKA (reference sequence). The CDR3 extends over 13 amino acids. The CDR3 here is CSADIEGTDTQYF. The CDR3 coding sequence is TGCAGTGCTGATATCGAGGGCACAGATACGCAGTATTTT.

This clonotype was counted between two and nine times. This chain connects TRBV29-1 to TRBJ2-1; the D is unclear. CDR1 is SQVTM and CDR2 is ANQGSEA in the germline V gene. The CDR3 loop spans 11 amino acids. V was clipped by 7 bases and J by 8 bases, with 12 bases between them. CDR3 DNA sequence: TGCAGCGCCAAGGTCACCGATGAGCAGTTCTTC. It translates to CSAKVTDEQFF.

This clonotype has only a few counts. The genes are TRBV7-9 and TRBJ2-7, with 7 bases matching TRBD2. Germline-derived CDR1 and CDR2 are SEHNR and FQNEAQ (reference sequence). Trimming cost V 7 bases and J 5 bases; bases outside gene matches: 8. CDR3 length: 13 amino acids. Here the CDR3 DNA reads TGTGCCAGCACGGGGGGAGGGCTTGACGAGCAGTACTTC. Translation: CASTGGGLDEQYF.

The J gene is TRBJ2-7, the V gene TRBV5-4, with D hard to call. The V and J ends lost 2 bases and 0 bases respectively, with 9 bases between them. The CDR3 extends over 14 amino acids. Germline V CDR1 and CDR2: SGHNT, YYREEE (reference sequence). CDR3 in amino acids: CASSLDISSYEQYF. Here the CDR3 DNA reads TGTGCCAGCAGCTTAGATATTAGCTCCTACGAGCAGTACTTC.